What follows is one T cell receptor beta chain and its context. TCRdb's copy holds only in-frame clones and misses some; the assay was immunoSEQ multiplex PCR. The sample holds around 50,000 clones, 92% seen once. The CDR3 is 14 amino acids. The trim removed 10 bases at V and 10 bases at J, leaving 16 bases unmatched. Germline CDR1 is MNHNS and CDR2 is SASEGT. The data are from a study of T cell changes during pregnancy in multiple sclerosis. This clonotype was obtained from a female donor with multiple sclerosis, enrolled in a pregnancy study. Specimen: CD4+ T cells from peripheral blood mononuclear cells, collected in the third trimester of pregnancy. The chain employs TRBV6-1 and TRBJ1-3; 7 bases match TRBD1. CDR3 sequence: CATFVQGESLTIYF. DNA of the CDR3: TGTGCCACTTTCGTGCAGGGGGAGAGTTTGACCATATATTTT.